This T cell receptor beta chain was recovered during a study of CD8+ T cells in alopecia areata. The CDR3 length is 15 residues. Trimming cost V 4 bases and J 5 bases, with 17 bases left between them. The germline V gene has CDR1 MGHDK and CDR2 SYGVNS. After isolation, RNA underwent reverse transcription to generate cDNA as the sequencing template. The data were produced by immunoSEQ multiplex PCR, yet TCRdb's version contains in-frame clones alone and is incomplete. The sample has some 95,000 clones; around two fifths are singletons. The sequenced material came from CD4+ T cells sorted from blood. The chain couples TRBV25-1 to TRBJ1-1, with D possibly TRBD1 on 5 matching bases. This TCR was recovered from a human donor with alopecia areata. This chain's CDR3 is CASSAVEGRKTEAFF. The CDR3 coding sequence is TGTGCCAGCAGTGCCGTTGAGGGGAGGAAAACTGAAGCTTTCTTT.